This TCR beta chain stems from a study of Ad26.COV2.S vaccination and SARS-CoV-2 variants. The overall study: The authors gave Ad26.COV2.S intramuscularly, either once or twice 56 days apart. Study-level results: Comparable non-spike TCR breadth was observed in vaccine and placebo recipients.

The sample's treatment: some 20 received Ad26.COV2.S at low or high dose, single or two shots; a few received placebo; per-sample allocation not given. On day 63 after the first injection, vaccine and placebo recipients gave samples. Vaccination employed an Ad26 vector expressing the Wuhan-strain SARS-CoV-2 spike. A note on this clone: Its matching antigen is unknown.

CDR3 length equals 13 residues. Trimming took off 2 bases at V and 4 bases at J, with 8 bases between the two ends. From germline, CDR1 is KGHSH and CDR2 LQKENI. Sequenced by immunoSEQ multiplex PCR; TCRdb stores in-frame clones only, minus some. The sample includes around 400,000 clones, about 88% of them seen just once. The sample was peripheral blood, taken in a trial of Ad26.COV2.S vaccine versus placebo. The V call is TRBV18, the J call TRBJ2-5; the D is unclear. The source is a person between 18 and 65 years old who received the Ad26.COV2.S COVID-19 vaccine or a placebo. The CDR3 spells CASSPGVRETQYF. The DNA for the CDR3 is TGTGCCAGCTCACCAGGGGTGCGAGAGACCCAGTACTTC.